The source of this TCR beta chain is a study of a mutant IDH1 vaccine in newly diagnosed glioma (dated by TCRdb to the early 2020s). For the wider study: Eight vaccinations were administered to patients in weeks 1, 3, 5, 7, 11, 15, 19 and 23, corresponding to visits V03 through V10. Peripheral blood samples were drawn at six visits, namely V03 (baseline), V05, V07, V10, V12 and V13. Longitudinal TCRB deep sequencing was done for fewer than 30 treated patients, wherever samples were available for exploratory analyses. Prior to enrollment, patients had been given standard therapy consisting of radiotherapy alone, temozolomide alone, or radiochemotherapy with temozolomide, with the combination given to most patients. In the chemotherapy-containing groups, vaccination started alongside temozolomide cycles, whereas in patients who had radiotherapy alone it started 4-6 weeks after radiotherapy. Of the 25 to 40 treated patients, around 62% were male and approximately 40% were female, and the mean age was roughly 38 years. The full study reports these points: Selection of PBMC samples for TCRB deep sequencing was based on availability. Pseudoprogression seemed to be unrelated to changes in the top peripheral T cell clonotypes found by TCRB sequencing. It was noted by the authors that analyses of patient blood samples could not be reproduced owing to sample limitations. Immune responses induced by the vaccine were seen in over 90% of patients across multiple MHC alleles.

The germline V gene encodes CDR1 MDHEN and CDR2 SYDVKM. V is reduced by 8 bases and J by 0 bases, leaving a spacing of 10 bases between them. There are 13 amino acids in the CDR3, from cysteine to phenylalanine inclusive. CDR3 DNA only is kept here, 39 bases in frame from base 1. The meaning of the sample's time point label: week 23, last vaccination. Each vaccine dose was 300 ug of a 20-mer mutant IDH1 peptide in Montanide, given subcutaneously with topical imiquimod. The donors had newly diagnosed IDH1-mutant astrocytomas of WHO grade 3 or 4 that showed loss of nuclear ATRX. The samples were drawn from NOA16, a multicentre, single-arm, open-label phase I trial in Germany that tested a mutant IDH1 peptide vaccine in humans for the first time. The DNeasy Blood and Tissue Kit was used to extract genomic DNA from EDTA blood for TCRB sequencing. On this clone: The antigen it binds to is not known. Within one base of it there is no much larger clone, and no base qualities were kept.

Library preparation employed the immunoSEQ multiplex PCR assay. Rearranged TCR beta chain sequences were amplified using the hsTCRB Kit according to the manufacturer's protocol. Sequencing of TCRB libraries was carried out on an Illumina MiSeq. Per the source publication's procedure: The proprietary platform of the kit vendor was used for demultiplexing, trimming and gene mapping. What TCRdb holds here is the immuneACCESS table cut down to in-frame rearrangements. Part of the clones is not present; checked against another copy, under half of the missing clones reflect an unresolved V gene, and the others are unexplained. For V, J and clone size, that table is used; D and trimming come from the DNA. This sample lists about 65,000 clones; more than 75% were detected once. The ten largest clones capture 4% of the sample.

This TCR derives from a young man with glioma. In this chain, TRBV28 is recombined with TRBJ1-1, with no confidently assigned D gene. The sequencing used PBMCs, collected from a glioma patient whose treatment included an IDH1 peptide vaccine. The DNA sequence is as follows: TGTGCCAGCGGAAGGGAGGTGAACACTGAAGCTTTCTTT. Translation gives CASGREVNTEAFF.